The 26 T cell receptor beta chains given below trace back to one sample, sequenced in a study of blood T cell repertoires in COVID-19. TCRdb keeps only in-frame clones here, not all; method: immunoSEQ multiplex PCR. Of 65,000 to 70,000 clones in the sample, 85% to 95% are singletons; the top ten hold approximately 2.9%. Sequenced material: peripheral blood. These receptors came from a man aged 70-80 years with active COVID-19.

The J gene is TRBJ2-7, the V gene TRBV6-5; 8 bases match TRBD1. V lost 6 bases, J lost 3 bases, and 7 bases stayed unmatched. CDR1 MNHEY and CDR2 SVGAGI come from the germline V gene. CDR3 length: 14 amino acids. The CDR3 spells CASRTTGALYEQYF. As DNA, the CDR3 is TGTGCCAGCAGAACGACAGGGGCCCTCTACGAGCAGTACTTC.

CDR3 coding DNA: TGTGCCAGCAGCTTGGGTGCGGGACAGGTCTTGGAAAAACTGTTTTTT. Translation: CASSLGAGQVLEKLFF. V usage is TRBV7-2 and J usage is TRBJ1-4; 8 nucleotides align to TRBD1. Germline-derived CDR1 and CDR2 are SGHTA and FQGNSA. This CDR3 has 16 residues. Trimming cost V 3 bases and J 8 bases; bases outside gene matches: 11.

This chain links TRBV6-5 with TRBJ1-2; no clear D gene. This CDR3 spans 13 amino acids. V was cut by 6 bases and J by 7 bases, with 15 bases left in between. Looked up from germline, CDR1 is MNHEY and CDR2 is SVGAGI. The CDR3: CASSSGRGFGYTF. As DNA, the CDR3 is TGTGCCAGCAGCAGCGGACGGGGTTTTGGCTACACCTTC.

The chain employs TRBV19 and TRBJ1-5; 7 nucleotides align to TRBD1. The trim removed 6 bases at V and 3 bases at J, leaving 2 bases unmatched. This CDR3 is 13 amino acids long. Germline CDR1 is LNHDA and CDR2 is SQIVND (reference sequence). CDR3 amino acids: CASSDRANQPQHF. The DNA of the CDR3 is TGTGCCAGTAGCGACAGGGCCAATCAGCCCCAGCATTTT.

CDR3: CASSETLESSTDTQYF. In DNA form, the CDR3 reads TGTGCCAGCAGCGAAACACTAGAGAGCAGCACAGATACGCAGTATTTT. J is TRBJ2-3 and V is TRBV2; TRBD2 might be the D (5 bases). CDR1 is SNHLY and CDR2 is FYNNEI in the germline V gene. Trimming shortened V by 6 bases and J by 0 bases, and 16 bases separated the two germline ends. This CDR3 contains 16 residues.

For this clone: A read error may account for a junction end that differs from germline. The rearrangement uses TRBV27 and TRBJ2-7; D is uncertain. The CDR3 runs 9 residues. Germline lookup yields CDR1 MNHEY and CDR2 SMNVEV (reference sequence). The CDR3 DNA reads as TGTGCCAGCAGGGCAACATTTCACTTC. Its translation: CASRATFHF.

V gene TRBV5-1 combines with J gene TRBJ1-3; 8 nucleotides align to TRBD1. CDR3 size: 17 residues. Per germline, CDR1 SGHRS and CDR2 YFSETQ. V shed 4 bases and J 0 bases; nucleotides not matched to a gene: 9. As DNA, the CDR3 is TGCGCCAGCAGCCTCGGGACAGGCTTTCCCTCTGGAAACACCATATATTTT. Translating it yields CASSLGTGFPSGNTIYF.

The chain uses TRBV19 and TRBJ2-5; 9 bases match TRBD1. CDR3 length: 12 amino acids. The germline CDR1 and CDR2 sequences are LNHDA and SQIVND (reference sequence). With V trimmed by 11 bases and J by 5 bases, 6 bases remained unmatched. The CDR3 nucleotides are TGTGCCGCAGGGACAGGGAGGGAGACCCAGTACTTC. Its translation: CAAGTGRETQYF.

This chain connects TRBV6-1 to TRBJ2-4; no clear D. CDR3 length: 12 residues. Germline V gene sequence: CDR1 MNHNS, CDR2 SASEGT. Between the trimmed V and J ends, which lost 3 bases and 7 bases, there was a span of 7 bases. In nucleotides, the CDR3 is TGTGCCAGCAGTGACAGAATGAACATTCAGTACTTC. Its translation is CASSDRMNIQYF.

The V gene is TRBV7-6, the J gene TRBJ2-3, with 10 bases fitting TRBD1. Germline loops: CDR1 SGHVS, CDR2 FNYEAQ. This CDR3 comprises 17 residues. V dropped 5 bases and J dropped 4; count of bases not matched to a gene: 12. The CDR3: CASSRSLGTGVADTQYF. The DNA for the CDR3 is TGTGCCAGCAGCAGATCCCTCGGGACAGGGGTAGCAGATACGCAGTATTTT. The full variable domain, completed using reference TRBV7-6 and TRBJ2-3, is GAGVSQSPRYKVTKRGQDVALRCDPISGHVSLYWYRQALGQGPEFLTYFNYEAQQDKSGLPNDRFSAERPEGSISTLTIQRTEQRDSAMYRCASSRSLGTGVADTQYFGPGTRLTVL.

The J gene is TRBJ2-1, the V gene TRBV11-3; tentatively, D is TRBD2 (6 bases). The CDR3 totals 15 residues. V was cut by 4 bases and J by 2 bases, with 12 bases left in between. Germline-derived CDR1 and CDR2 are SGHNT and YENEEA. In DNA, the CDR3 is TGTGCCAGCAGCTCAGCGGGCCAGCCCTACAATGAGCAGTTCTTC. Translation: CASSSAGQPYNEQFF.

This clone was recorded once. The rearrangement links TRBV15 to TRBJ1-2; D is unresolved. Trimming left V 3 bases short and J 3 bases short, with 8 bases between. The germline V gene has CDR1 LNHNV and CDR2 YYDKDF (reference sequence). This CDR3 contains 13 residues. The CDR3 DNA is TGTGCCACCAGCAGGGAGGGCCACTATGGCTACACCTTC. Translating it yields CATSREGHYGYTF.

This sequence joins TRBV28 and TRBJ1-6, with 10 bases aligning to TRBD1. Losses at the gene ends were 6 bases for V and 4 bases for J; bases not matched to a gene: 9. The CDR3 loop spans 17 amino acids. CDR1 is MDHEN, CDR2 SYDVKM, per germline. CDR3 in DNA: TGTGCCAGCAGACCCAGGGACAGGGGAAATTATAATTCACCCCTCCACTTT. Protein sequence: CASRPRDRGNYNSPLHF. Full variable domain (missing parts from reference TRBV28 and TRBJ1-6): DVKVTQSSRYLVKRTGEKVFLECVQDMDHENMFWYRQDPGLGLRLIYFSYDVKMKEKGDIPEGYSVSREKKERFSLILESASTNQTSMYLCASRPRDRGNYNSPLHFGNGTRLTVT.

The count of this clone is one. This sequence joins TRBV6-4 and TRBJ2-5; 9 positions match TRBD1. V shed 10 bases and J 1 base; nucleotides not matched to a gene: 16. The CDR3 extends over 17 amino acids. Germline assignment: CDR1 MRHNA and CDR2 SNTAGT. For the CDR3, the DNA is TGTGCCACCACTCGTCCCTCAGACAGGGGGGTCCAAGAGACCCAGTACTTC. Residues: CATTRPSDRGVQETQYF.

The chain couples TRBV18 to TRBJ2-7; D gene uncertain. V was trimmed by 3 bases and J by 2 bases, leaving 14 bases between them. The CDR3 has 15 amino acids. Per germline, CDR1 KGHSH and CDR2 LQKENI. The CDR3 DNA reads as TGTGCCAGCTCACCGACCGCGACATCTACCTACGAGCAGTACTTC. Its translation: CASSPTATSTYEQYF.

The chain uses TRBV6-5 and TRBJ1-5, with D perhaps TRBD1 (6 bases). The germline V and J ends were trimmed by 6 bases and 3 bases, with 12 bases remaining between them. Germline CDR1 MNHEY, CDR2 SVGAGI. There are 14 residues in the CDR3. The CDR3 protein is CASSGQLLNQPQHF. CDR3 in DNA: TGTGCCAGCAGCGGACAGTTACTCAATCAGCCCCAGCATTTT.

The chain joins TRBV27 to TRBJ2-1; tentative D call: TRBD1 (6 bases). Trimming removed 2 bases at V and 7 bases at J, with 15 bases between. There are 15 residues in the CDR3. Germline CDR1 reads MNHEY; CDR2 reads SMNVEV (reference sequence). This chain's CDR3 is CASSLVGQGTNEQFF. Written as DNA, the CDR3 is TGTGCCAGCAGTTTAGTAGGGCAGGGGACAAATGAGCAGTTCTTC.

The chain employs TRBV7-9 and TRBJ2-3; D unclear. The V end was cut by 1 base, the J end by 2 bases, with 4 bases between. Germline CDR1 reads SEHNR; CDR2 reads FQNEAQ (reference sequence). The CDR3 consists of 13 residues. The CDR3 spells CASSLGLTDTQYF. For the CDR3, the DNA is TGTGCCAGCAGCTTAGGTCTCACAGATACGCAGTATTTT. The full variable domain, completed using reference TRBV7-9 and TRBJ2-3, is DTGVSQNPRHKITKRGQNVTFRCDPISEHNRLYWYRQTLGQGPEFLTYFQNEAQLEKSRLLSDRFSAERPKGSFSTLEIQRTEQGDSAMYLCASSLGLTDTQYFGPGTRLTVL.

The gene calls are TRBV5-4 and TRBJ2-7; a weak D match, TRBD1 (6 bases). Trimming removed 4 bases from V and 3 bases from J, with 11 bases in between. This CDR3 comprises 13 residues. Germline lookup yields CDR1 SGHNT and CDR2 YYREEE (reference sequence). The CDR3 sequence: CASSRLDSYEQYF. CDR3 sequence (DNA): TGTGCCAGCAGCCGCCTGGACAGCTACGAGCAGTACTTC.

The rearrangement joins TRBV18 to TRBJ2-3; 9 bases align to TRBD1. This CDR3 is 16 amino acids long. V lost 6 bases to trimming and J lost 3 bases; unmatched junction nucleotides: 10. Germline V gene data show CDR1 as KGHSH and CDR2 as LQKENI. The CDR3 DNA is TGTGCCAGCTCCCCCTATCCGGGACAGGGTACAGATACGCAGTATTTT. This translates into CASSPYPGQGTDTQYF.

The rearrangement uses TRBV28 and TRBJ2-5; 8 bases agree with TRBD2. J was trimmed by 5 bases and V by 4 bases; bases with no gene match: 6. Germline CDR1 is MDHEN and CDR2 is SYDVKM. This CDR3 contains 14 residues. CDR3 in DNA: TGTGCCAGCAGTTCGGGGGGGGCGCGGGAGACCCAGTACTTC. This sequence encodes CASSSGGARETQYF.

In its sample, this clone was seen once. The CDR3 nucleotides are TGCGCCAGCGGAAGGGGTGACACCGGGGAGCTGTTTTTT. It translates to CASGRGDTGELFF. This chain uses TRBV10-1 with TRBJ2-2, with a weak D call TRBD1 (5 bases). V dropped 8 bases and J dropped 3 bases, with 10 bases sitting between them. The CDR3 runs to 13 residues. From germline, CDR1 is WNHNN and CDR2 SYGVQD (reference sequence).

The CDR3 sequence is CASSVGGTSAEQYF. As DNA, the CDR3 is TGTGCCAGCAGCGTAGGAGGTACGTCTGCCGAGCAGTACTTC. The chain links TRBV9 to TRBJ2-7; no firm D call. V lost 0 bases and J lost 6, with 13 bases in between. CDR1 and CDR2 from the germline V gene are SGDLS and YYNGEE. The CDR3 contains 14 residues.

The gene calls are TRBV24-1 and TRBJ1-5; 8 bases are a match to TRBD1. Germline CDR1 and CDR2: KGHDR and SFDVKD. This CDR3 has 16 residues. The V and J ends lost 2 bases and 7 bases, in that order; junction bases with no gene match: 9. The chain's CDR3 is CATSDSQGASRQPQHF. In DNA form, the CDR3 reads TGTGCCACCAGTGATTCGCAGGGGGCCAGTAGGCAGCCCCAGCATTTT.

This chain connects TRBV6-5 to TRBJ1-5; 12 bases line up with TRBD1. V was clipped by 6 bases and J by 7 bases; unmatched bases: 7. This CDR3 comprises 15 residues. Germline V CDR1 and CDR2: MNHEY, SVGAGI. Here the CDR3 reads CASRWDRGPGQPQHF. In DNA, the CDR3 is TGTGCCAGCAGGTGGGACAGGGGGCCAGGGCAGCCCCAGCATTTT.

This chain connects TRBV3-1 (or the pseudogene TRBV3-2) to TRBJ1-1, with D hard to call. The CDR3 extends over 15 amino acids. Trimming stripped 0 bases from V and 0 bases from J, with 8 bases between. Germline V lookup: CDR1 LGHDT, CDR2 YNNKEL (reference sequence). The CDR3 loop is CASSQDLQVNTEAFF. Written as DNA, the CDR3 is TGTGCCAGCAGCCAAGATCTTCAGGTGAACACTGAAGCTTTCTTT.